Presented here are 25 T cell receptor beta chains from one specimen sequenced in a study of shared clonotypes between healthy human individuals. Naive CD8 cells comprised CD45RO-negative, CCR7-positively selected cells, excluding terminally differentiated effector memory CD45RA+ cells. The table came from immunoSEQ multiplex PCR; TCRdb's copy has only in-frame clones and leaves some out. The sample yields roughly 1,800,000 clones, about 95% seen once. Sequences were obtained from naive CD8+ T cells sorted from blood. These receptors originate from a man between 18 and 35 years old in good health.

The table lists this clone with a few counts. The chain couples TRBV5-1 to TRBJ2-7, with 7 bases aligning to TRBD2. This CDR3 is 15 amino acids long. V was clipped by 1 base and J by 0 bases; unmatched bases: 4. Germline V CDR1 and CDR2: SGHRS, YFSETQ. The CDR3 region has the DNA TGCGCCAGCAGCTTGCTAGCGGAGAACTCCTACGAGCAGTACTTC. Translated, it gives CASSLLAENSYEQYF.

The CDR3 here is CASSASTGDYGYTF. The CDR3 DNA reads TGTGCCAGCAGCGCCTCGACAGGGGACTATGGCTACACCTTC. This chain links TRBV7-9 with TRBJ1-2, with 8 bases lining up with TRBD1. From germline, CDR1 is SEHNR and CDR2 FQNEAQ (reference sequence). V lost 5 bases, J lost 3 bases, and 5 bases stayed unmatched. CDR3 length: 14 amino acids.

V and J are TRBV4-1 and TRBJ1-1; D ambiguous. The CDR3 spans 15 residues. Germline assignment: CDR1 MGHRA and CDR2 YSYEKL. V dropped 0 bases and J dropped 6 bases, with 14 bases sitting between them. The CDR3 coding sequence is TGCGCCAGCAGCCAAGAGCGGGGTGGGTGGGCTGAAGCTTTCTTT. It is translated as CASSQERGGWAEAFF.

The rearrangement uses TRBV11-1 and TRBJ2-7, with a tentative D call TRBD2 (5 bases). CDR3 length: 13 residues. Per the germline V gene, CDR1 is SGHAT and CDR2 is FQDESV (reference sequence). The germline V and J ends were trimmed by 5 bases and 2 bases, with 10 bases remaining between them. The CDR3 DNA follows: TGTGCCAGCAGCGCGGACTGGACCTACGAGCAGTACTTC. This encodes CASSADWTYEQYF.

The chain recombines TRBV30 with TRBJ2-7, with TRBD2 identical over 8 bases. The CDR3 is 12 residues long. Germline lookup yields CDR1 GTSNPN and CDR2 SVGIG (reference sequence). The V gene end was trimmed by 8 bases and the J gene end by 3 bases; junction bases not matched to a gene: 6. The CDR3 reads CAQNGGDYEQYF. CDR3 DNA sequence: TGTGCCCAGAACGGGGGGGACTACGAGCAGTACTTC.

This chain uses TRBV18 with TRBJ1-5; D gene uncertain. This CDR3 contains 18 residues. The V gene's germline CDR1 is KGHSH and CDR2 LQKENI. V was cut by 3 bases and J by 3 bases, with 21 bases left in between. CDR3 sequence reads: CASSPRGDAQKPNQPQHF. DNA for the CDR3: TGTGCCAGCTCACCTCGCGGAGACGCACAGAAGCCCAATCAGCCCCAGCATTTT.

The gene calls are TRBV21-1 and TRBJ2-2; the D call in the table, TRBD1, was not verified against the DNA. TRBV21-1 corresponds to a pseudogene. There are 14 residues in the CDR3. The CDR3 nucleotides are TGTGCCAGCAGAAGGACAGCGAACACCGGGGAGCTGTTTTTT. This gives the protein CASRRTANTGELFF.

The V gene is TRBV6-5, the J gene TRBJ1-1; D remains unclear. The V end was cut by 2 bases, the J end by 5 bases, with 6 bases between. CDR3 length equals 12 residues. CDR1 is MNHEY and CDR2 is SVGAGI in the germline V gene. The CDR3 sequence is CASSYLETEAFF. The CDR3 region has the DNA TGTGCCAGCAGTTACCTCGAGACTGAAGCTTTCTTT.

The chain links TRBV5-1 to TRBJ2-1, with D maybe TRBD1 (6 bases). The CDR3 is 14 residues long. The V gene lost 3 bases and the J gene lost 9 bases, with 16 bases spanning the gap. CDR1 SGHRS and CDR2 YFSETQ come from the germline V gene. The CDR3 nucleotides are TGCGCCAGCAGCTCCTTCACAGGGTCTGCTGAGCAGTTCTTC. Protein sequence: CASSSFTGSAEQFF.

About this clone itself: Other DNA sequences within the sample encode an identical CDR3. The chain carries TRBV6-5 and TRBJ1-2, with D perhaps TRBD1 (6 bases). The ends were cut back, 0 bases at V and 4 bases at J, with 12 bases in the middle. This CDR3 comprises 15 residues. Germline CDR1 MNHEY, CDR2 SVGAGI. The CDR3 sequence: CASSYSGGAGYGYTF. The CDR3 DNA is TGTGCCAGCAGTTACTCCGGGGGGGCTGGCTATGGCTACACCTTC.

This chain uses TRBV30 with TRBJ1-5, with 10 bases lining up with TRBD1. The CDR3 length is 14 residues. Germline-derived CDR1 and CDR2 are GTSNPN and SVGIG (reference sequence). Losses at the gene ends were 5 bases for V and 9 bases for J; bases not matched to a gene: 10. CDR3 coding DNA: TGTGCCTGGGAAACCGGGACAGGGGTAACGCCCCAGCATTTT. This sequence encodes CAWETGTGVTPQHF.

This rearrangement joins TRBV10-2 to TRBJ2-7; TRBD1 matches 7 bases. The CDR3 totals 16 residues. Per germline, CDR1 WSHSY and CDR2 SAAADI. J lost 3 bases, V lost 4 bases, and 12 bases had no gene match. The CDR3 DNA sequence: TGCGCCAGCAGTGGGGGAATTGCGGCAGGGGGCTACGAGCAGTACTTC. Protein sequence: CASSGGIAAGGYEQYF.

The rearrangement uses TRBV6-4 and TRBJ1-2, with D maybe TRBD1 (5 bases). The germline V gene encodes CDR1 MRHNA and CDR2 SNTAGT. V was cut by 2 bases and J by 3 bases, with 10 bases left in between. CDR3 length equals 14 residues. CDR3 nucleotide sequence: TGTGCCAGCAGTGACCGAGACAGAGACTATGGCTACACCTTC. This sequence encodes CASSDRDRDYGYTF.

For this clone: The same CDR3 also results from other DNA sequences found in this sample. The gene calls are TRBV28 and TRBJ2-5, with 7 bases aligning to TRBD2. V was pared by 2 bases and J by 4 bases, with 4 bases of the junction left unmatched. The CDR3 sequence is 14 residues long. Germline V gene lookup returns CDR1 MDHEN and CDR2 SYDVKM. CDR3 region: CASSLLSGGETQYF. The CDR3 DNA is TGTGCCAGCAGTTTACTATCGGGGGGAGAGACCCAGTACTTC.

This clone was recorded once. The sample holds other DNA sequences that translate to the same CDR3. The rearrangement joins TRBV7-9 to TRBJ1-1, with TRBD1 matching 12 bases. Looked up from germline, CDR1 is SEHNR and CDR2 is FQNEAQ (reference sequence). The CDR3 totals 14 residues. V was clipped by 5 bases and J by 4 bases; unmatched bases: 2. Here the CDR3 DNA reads TGTGCCAGCAGCCCGGGACAGGGGGCCACTGAAGCTTTCTTT. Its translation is CASSPGQGATEAFF.

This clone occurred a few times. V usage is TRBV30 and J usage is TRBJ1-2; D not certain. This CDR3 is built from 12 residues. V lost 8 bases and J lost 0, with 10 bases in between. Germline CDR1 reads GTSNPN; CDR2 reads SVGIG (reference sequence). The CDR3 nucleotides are TGTGCCGGCCAGAGAGCTAACTATGGCTACACCTTC. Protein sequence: CAGQRANYGYTF.

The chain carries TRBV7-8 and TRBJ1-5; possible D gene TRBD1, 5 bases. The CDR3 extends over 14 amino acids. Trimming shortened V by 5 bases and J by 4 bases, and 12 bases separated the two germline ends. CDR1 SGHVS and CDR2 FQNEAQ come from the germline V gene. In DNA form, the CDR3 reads TGTGCCAGCAGCCAAGGACAACTAAATCAGCCCCAGCATTTT. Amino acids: CASSQGQLNQPQHF.

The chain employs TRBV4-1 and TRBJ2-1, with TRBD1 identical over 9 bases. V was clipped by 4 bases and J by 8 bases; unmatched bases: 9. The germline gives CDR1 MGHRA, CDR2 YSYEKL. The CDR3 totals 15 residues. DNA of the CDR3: TGCGCCAGCAGCCTCCGGGACAGGGATTTAGATGAGCAGTTCTTC. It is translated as CASSLRDRDLDEQFF.

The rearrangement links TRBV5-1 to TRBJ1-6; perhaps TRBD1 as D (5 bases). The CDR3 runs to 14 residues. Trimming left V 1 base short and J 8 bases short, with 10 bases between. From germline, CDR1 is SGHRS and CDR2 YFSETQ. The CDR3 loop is CASSLIMGDSPLHF. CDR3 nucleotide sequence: TGCGCCAGCAGCTTGATCATGGGGGATTCACCCCTCCACTTT.

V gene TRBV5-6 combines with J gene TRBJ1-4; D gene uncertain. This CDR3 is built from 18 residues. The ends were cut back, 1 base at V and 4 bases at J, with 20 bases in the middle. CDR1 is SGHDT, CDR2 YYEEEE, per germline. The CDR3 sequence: CASSLWGSGPVNNEKLFF. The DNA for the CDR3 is TGTGCCAGCAGCTTGTGGGGTAGTGGGCCTGTGAATAATGAAAAACTGTTTTTT.

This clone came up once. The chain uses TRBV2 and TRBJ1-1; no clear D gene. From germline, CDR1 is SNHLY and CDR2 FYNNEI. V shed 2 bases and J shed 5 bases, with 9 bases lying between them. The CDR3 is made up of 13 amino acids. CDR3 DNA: TGTGCCAGCAGTGAATTTGGGGTTACTGAAGCTTTCTTT. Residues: CASSEFGVTEAFF.

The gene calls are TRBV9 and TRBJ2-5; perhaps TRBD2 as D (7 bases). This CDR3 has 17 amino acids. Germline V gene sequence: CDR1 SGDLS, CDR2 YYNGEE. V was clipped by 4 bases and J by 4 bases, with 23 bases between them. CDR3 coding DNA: TGTGCCAGCAGCCCAGGCGGGGGCGGGAGCGGGCGAGAGACCCAGTACTTC. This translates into CASSPGGGGSGRETQYF.

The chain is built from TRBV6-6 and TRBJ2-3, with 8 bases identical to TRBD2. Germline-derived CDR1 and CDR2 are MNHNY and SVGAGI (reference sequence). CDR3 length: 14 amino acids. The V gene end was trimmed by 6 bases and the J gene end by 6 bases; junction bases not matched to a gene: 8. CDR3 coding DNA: TGTGCCAGCAGGCCGGGACTAGGTCACGATACGCAGTATTTT. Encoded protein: CASRPGLGHDTQYF.

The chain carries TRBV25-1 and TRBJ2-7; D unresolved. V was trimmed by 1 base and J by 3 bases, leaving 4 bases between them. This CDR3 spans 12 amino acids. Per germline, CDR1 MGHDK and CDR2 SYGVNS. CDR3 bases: TGTGCCAGCAGTGAATTGAACTACGAGCAGTACTTC. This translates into CASSELNYEQYF.

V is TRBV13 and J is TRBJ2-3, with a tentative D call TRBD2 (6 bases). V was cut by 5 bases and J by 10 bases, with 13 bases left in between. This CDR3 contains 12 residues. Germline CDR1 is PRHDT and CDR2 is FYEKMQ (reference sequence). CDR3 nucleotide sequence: TGTGCCAGCAGCGGACGACTAGACGCGCAGTATTTT. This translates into CASSGRLDAQYF.